What follows is one TCR beta chain and its context. This specimen belongs to a study of beta chain features in type 1 diabetes. The CDR3 sequence is 15 residues long. Looked up from germline, CDR1 is MNHEY and CDR2 is SMNVEV (reference sequence). The germline V and J ends were trimmed by 5 bases and 4 bases, with 17 bases remaining between them. Since all of the isolated RNA was reverse transcribed, expressed TCRB transcripts were what got sequenced. TCRdb's copy holds only in-frame clones and misses some; the assay was immunoSEQ multiplex PCR. The sample lists roughly 250,000 clones; about 63% were seen once.

The V call is TRBV27, the J call TRBJ2-5, with D possibly matching TRBD2 (5 bases). Sequencing was performed on naive CD4+ T cells from blood. This TCR came from a man in his thirties or forties in good health. DNA of the CDR3: TGTGCCAGCAGTCCCCGTATACGAGGGAGAGAGACCCAGTACTTC. It encodes CASSPRIRGRETQYF.